The clone carrying this T cell receptor (beta chain) was seen a few times. Its antigen remains unknown. This record comes from a study of beta chain features in type 1 diabetes. Trimming at V came to 4 bases and at J to 7 bases, leaving 8 bases not matched to a gene. This CDR3 comprises 14 residues. Germline V CDR1 and CDR2: LGHNA, YSLEER. Every bit of the isolated RNA underwent reverse transcription, so sequencing read expressed TCRB transcripts. Naive, central memory and regulatory T cell samples averaged around 3.5 million immunoSEQ reads each. TCRdb's copy holds only in-frame clones and misses some; the assay was immunoSEQ multiplex PCR. This sample carries 250,000 to 350,000 clones, approximately 15% of them seen once, and the ten largest clones take 6.7%. Findings and caveats of the study: Cells with high TCR expression could be over-represented when cDNA is sequenced.

V is TRBV4-3 and J is TRBJ1-2, with 8 bases fitting TRBD1. The TCR originated in a young man in good health. Sequencing was performed on central memory CD4+ T cells from blood. DNA of the CDR3: TGCGCCAGCAGCCGGGGGACAGGAGAAAGTGGCTACACCTTC. Its translation is CASSRGTGESGYTF.